A selection of T cell receptor beta chains follows, all from one sample in a study of response to subunit inactivated influenza vaccine. In TCRdb, the RT-PCR reads were re-called with MiXCR into one record per CDR3 protein. Here the sample spans about 540,000 distinct CDR3 sequences, under 25% being singletons. The same data also contributed to another study, on T cells expressing NK-cell markers.

This sample comprised CD4+ T cells sorted from PBMCs, obtained approximately 13 days after vaccination. These receptor sequences come from a middle-aged man who received an inactivated influenza vaccine. Both conserved end residues are part of each CDR3. The D gene is left open where the match is weak. The size of a clone is reported for some rows only, either as once, few or many, or as a class for expanded clones.

clone size: few; D gene: -; J gene: TRBJ2-3; V gene: TRBV24-1; CDR3 protein: CATSGGRTGATDTQYF; CDR3 DNA: TGTGCCACCAGTGGTGGAAGGACGGGAGCCACAGATACGCAGTATTTT
clone size: -; D gene: TRBD2; J gene: TRBJ2-7; V gene: TRBV12-3/TRBV12-4; CDR3 protein: CASSGLAGEQYF; CDR3 DNA: TGTGCCAGCAGTGGACTAGCCGGCGAGCAGTACTTC
clone size: -; D gene: -; J gene: TRBJ1-4; V gene: TRBV11-2; CDR3 protein: CASSPFGAGNEKLFF; CDR3 DNA: TGTGCCAGCAGCCCGTTTGGTGCCGGTAATGAAAAACTGTTTTTT
clone size: -; D gene: TRBD1; J gene: TRBJ1-1; V gene: TRBV3-1; CDR3 protein: CASSRDRGIMADTEAFF; CDR3 DNA: TGTGCCAGCAGCCGGGACAGGGGGATAATGGCGGACACTGAAGCTTTCTTT
clone size: -; D gene: -; J gene: TRBJ2-7; V gene: TRBV29-1; CDR3 protein: CSVVTRRSYEQYF; CDR3 DNA: TGCAGCGTTGTGACTAGACGCTCCTACGAGCAGTACTTC
clone size: few; D gene: -; J gene: TRBJ1-5; V gene: TRBV6-2/TRBV6-3; CDR3 protein: CASREAAGARNQPQHF; CDR3 DNA: TGTGCCAGCAGAGAGGCCGCAGGGGCTCGCAATCAGCCCCAGCATTTT
clone size: -; D gene: -; J gene: TRBJ2-5; V gene: TRBV29-1; CDR3 protein: CSGGGAARETQYF; CDR3 DNA: TGCAGCGGAGGAGGGGCGGCGCGAGAGACCCAGTACTTC
clone size: -; D gene: -; J gene: TRBJ2-2; V gene: TRBV15; CDR3 protein: CATSRDQGWAGELFF; CDR3 DNA: TGTGCCACCAGCAGAGATCAGGGATGGGCCGGGGAGCTGTTTTTT
clone size: few; D gene: TRBD2; J gene: TRBJ2-7; V gene: TRBV25-1; CDR3 protein: CASSGPRGEGRSYEQYF; CDR3 DNA: TGTGCCAGCAGTGGCCCCCGTGGGGAGGGCCGATCCTACGAGCAGTACTTC
clone size: -; D gene: -; J gene: TRBJ2-7; V gene: TRBV27; CDR3 protein: CASSLSRGPHEQYF; CDR3 DNA: TGTGCCAGCAGTTTATCCCGGGGTCCCCACGAGCAGTACTTC
clone size: -; D gene: -; J gene: TRBJ2-2; V gene: TRBV29-1; CDR3 protein: CSVAQTNLNTGELFF; CDR3 DNA: TGCAGCGTTGCCCAGACTAACCTCAACACCGGGGAGCTGTTTTTT
clone size: -; D gene: -; J gene: TRBJ2-3; V gene: TRBV5-1; CDR3 protein: CASSLALGGFTDTQYF; CDR3 DNA: TGCGCCAGCAGCTTGGCCTTAGGAGGGTTCACAGATACGCAGTATTTT
clone size: -; D gene: -; J gene: TRBJ1-1; V gene: TRBV29-1; CDR3 protein: CSVAWGTSNTEAFF; CDR3 DNA: TGCAGCGTTGCGTGGGGGACATCGAACACTGAAGCTTTCTTT
clone size: few; D gene: -; J gene: TRBJ2-1; V gene: TRBV9; CDR3 protein: CASSASVPPGEQFF; CDR3 DNA: TGTGCCAGCAGCGCCTCAGTACCCCCTGGTGAGCAGTTCTTC
clone size: few; D gene: TRBD1; J gene: TRBJ2-7; V gene: TRBV6-5; CDR3 protein: CASSTTQGALGEQYF; CDR3 DNA: TGTGCCAGCAGTACTACACAGGGGGCCTTGGGCGAGCAGTACTTC
clone size: few; D gene: -; J gene: TRBJ2-1; V gene: TRBV12-3/TRBV12-4; CDR3 protein: CASSLEPFSEQFF; CDR3 DNA: TGTGCCAGCAGTTTAGAACCCTTTAGTGAGCAGTTCTTC
clone size: -; D gene: TRBD1; J gene: TRBJ1-5; V gene: TRBV18; CDR3 protein: CASSPNLQGRNSNQPQHF; CDR3 DNA: TGTGCCAGCTCACCAAACCTACAGGGGAGAAATAGCAATCAGCCCCAGCATTTT
clone size: -; D gene: TRBD2; J gene: TRBJ2-3; V gene: TRBV20-1; CDR3 protein: CSGIPGTSGVRDTQYF; CDR3 DNA: TGCAGTGGAATCCCCGGGACTAGCGGGGTGAGAGATACGCAGTATTTT
clone size: -; D gene: -; J gene: TRBJ2-7; V gene: TRBV9; CDR3 protein: CASSVGRANSYEQYF; CDR3 DNA: TGTGCCAGCAGCGTAGGGCGAGCGAACTCCTACGAGCAGTACTTC
clone size: few; D gene: -; J gene: TRBJ2-1; V gene: TRBV6-1; CDR3 protein: CASRDEQFF; CDR3 DNA: TGTGCCAGCAGGGATGAGCAGTTCTTC
clone size: -; D gene: -; J gene: TRBJ2-1; V gene: TRBV5-1; CDR3 protein: CASSSSLDGAPGGEQFF; CDR3 DNA: TGCGCCAGCAGCTCTTCACTGGACGGGGCGCCGGGCGGAGAGCAGTTCTTC
clone size: -; D gene: -; J gene: TRBJ1-1; V gene: TRBV7-2; CDR3 protein: CASSLGLLLRAEAFF; CDR3 DNA: TGTGCCAGCAGCTTAGGGCTCCTCTTGAGGGCTGAAGCTTTCTTT
clone size: -; D gene: -; J gene: TRBJ1-1; V gene: TRBV12-3/TRBV12-4; CDR3 protein: CASTRRGGTEAFF; CDR3 DNA: TGTGCCAGCACTAGGAGAGGGGGCACTGAAGCTTTCTTT
clone size: -; D gene: -; J gene: TRBJ2-3; V gene: TRBV7-3; CDR3 protein: CASSLTTGQTQYF; CDR3 DNA: TGTGCCAGCAGCTTAACGACCGGACAAACGCAGTATTTT
clone size: -; D gene: -; J gene: TRBJ2-2; V gene: TRBV27; CDR3 protein: CASSYGDFRGTGELFF; CDR3 DNA: TGTGCCAGCAGTTACGGGGATTTTAGGGGCACCGGGGAGCTGTTTTTT
clone size: -; D gene: TRBD1; J gene: TRBJ2-1; V gene: TRBV19; CDR3 protein: CASSNTGGNEQFF; CDR3 DNA: TGTGCCAGTAGCAACACAGGGGGCAATGAGCAGTTCTTC
clone size: few; D gene: -; J gene: TRBJ1-5; V gene: TRBV6-1; CDR3 protein: CASKDGGESNQPQHF; CDR3 DNA: TGTGCCAGCAAAGACGGGGGAGAGAGCAATCAGCCCCAGCATTTT
clone size: few; D gene: -; J gene: TRBJ1-2; V gene: TRBV7-9; CDR3 protein: CASSDESGRGYTF; CDR3 DNA: TGTGCCAGCAGCGACGAAAGCGGGCGTGGCTACACCTTC
clone size: few; D gene: -; J gene: TRBJ1-6; V gene: TRBV27; CDR3 protein: CASSHRQNNSPLHF; CDR3 DNA: TGTGCCAGCAGCCACCGACAGAATAATTCACCCCTCCACTTT
clone size: few; D gene: -; J gene: TRBJ1-1; V gene: TRBV18; CDR3 protein: CASSPSGLNTEAFF; CDR3 DNA: TGTGCCAGCTCCCCTTCCGGACTGAACACTGAAGCTTTCTTT
clone size: -; D gene: -; J gene: TRBJ2-6; V gene: TRBV7-2; CDR3 protein: CASSLVKVGANVLTF; CDR3 DNA: TGTGCCAGCAGCTTAGTTAAAGTTGGGGCCAACGTCCTGACTTTC
clone size: many; D gene: -; J gene: TRBJ2-7; V gene: TRBV11-2; CDR3 protein: CASSSYNYEQYF; CDR3 DNA: TGTGCCAGCAGCTCGTACAACTACGAGCAGTACTTC
clone size: many; D gene: -; J gene: TRBJ2-5; V gene: TRBV15; CDR3 protein: CATSTVGGGETQYF; CDR3 DNA: TGTGCCACCAGCACCGTAGGGGGGGGGGAGACCCAGTACTTC
clone size: -; D gene: -; J gene: TRBJ2-1; V gene: TRBV20-1; CDR3 protein: CSASGEGVGSYNEQFF; CDR3 DNA: TGCAGTGCTAGTGGAGAGGGGGTCGGCTCCTACAATGAGCAGTTCTTC
clone size: few; D gene: -; J gene: TRBJ2-2; V gene: TRBV7-8; CDR3 protein: CASSSTGTVTGELFF; CDR3 DNA: TGTGCCAGCAGCTCCACCGGGACGGTCACCGGGGAGCTGTTTTTT
clone size: few; D gene: -; J gene: TRBJ2-3; V gene: TRBV19; CDR3 protein: CASSPRRAGTQYF; CDR3 DNA: TGTGCCAGTAGTCCCCGTCGAGCGGGTACGCAGTATTTT
clone size: few; D gene: -; J gene: TRBJ2-5; V gene: TRBV15; CDR3 protein: CATSSRQGTGETQYF; CDR3 DNA: TGTGCCACCAGCTCCCGGCAGGGGACTGGGGAGACCCAGTACTTC
clone size: few; D gene: TRBD2; J gene: TRBJ2-1; V gene: TRBV7-8; CDR3 protein: CASSRGSGRAGFNEQFF; CDR3 DNA: TGTGCCAGCAGCCGTGGAAGCGGGAGGGCCGGTTTCAATGAGCAGTTCTTC
clone size: few; D gene: -; J gene: TRBJ2-2; V gene: TRBV4-2; CDR3 protein: CASSRGRPGELFF; CDR3 DNA: TGTGCCAGCAGCCGGGGACGCCCCGGGGAGCTGTTTTTT
clone size: -; D gene: -; J gene: TRBJ2-3; V gene: TRBV6-5; CDR3 protein: CASSSHISTDTQYF; CDR3 DNA: TGTGCCAGCAGTTCCCACATAAGCACAGATACGCAGTATTTT
clone size: -; D gene: -; J gene: TRBJ2-3; V gene: TRBV20-1; CDR3 protein: CSAIIGSTDTQYF; CDR3 DNA: TGCAGTGCTATTATCGGGAGCACAGATACGCAGTATTTT
clone size: -; D gene: -; J gene: TRBJ2-7; V gene: TRBV6-1; CDR3 protein: CASCLSGGYEQYF; CDR3 DNA: TGTGCCAGCTGTCTTTCTGGGGGATACGAGCAGTACTTC
clone size: -; D gene: -; J gene: TRBJ2-2; V gene: TRBV4-2; CDR3 protein: CASSQSRDNTGELFF; CDR3 DNA: TGTGCCAGCAGCCAGTCACGGGACAACACCGGGGAGCTGTTTTTT
clone size: -; D gene: TRBD2; J gene: TRBJ2-1; V gene: TRBV7-9; CDR3 protein: CASSKAGGYNEQFF; CDR3 DNA: TGTGCCAGCAGCAAAGCGGGGGGGTACAATGAGCAGTTCTTC
clone size: few; D gene: TRBD1; J gene: TRBJ1-4; V gene: TRBV20-1; CDR3 protein: CSARTGQGVFNEKLFF; CDR3 DNA: TGCAGTGCTCGGACAGGGCAGGGGGTCTTCAATGAAAAACTGTTTTTT
clone size: few; D gene: -; J gene: TRBJ2-2; V gene: TRBV28; CDR3 protein: CASSLLSLRARDTGELFF; CDR3 DNA: TGTGCCAGCAGTTTATTGTCCCTGAGAGCCCGCGACACCGGGGAGCTGTTTTTT
clone size: -; D gene: TRBD2; J gene: TRBJ2-1; V gene: TRBV20-1; CDR3 protein: CSVTGLAGGVHHNEQFF; CDR3 DNA: TGCAGTGTCACGGGACTAGCGGGAGGGGTCCATCACAATGAGCAGTTCTTC
clone size: -; D gene: TRBD2; J gene: TRBJ2-1; V gene: TRBV2; CDR3 protein: CASKQTGGAYNEQFF; CDR3 DNA: TGTGCCAGCAAGCAGACGGGAGGAGCCTACAATGAGCAGTTCTTC
clone size: -; D gene: -; J gene: TRBJ1-2; V gene: TRBV29-1; CDR3 protein: CSVEDLEGYTF; CDR3 DNA: TGCAGCGTTGAAGATCTTGAGGGCTACACCTTC
clone size: -; D gene: -; J gene: TRBJ1-5; V gene: TRBV19; CDR3 protein: CASSPRDMGANQPQHF; CDR3 DNA: TGTGCCAGTAGTCCTAGAGACATGGGGGCAAATCAGCCCCAGCATTTT
clone size: few; D gene: -; J gene: TRBJ1-2; V gene: TRBV20-1; CDR3 protein: CSAKGNYGYTF; CDR3 DNA: TGCAGTGCTAAAGGGAACTATGGCTACACCTTC
clone size: -; D gene: -; J gene: TRBJ2-2; V gene: TRBV15; CDR3 protein: CATSSPSAGELFF; CDR3 DNA: TGTGCCACCAGCAGTCCTAGCGCCGGGGAGCTGTTTTTT
clone size: -; D gene: TRBD2; J gene: TRBJ2-5; V gene: TRBV11-3; CDR3 protein: CASSKGLALGETQYF; CDR3 DNA: TGTGCCAGCAGCAAGGGACTAGCGCTCGGAGAGACCCAGTACTTC
clone size: -; D gene: -; J gene: TRBJ2-4; V gene: TRBV12-3/TRBV12-4; CDR3 protein: CASSFFGANNIQYF; CDR3 DNA: TGTGCCAGCAGTTTTTTCGGGGCCAATAACATTCAGTACTTC
clone size: -; D gene: TRBD2; J gene: TRBJ2-1; V gene: TRBV20-1; CDR3 protein: CSARDLTSGSTYNEQFF; CDR3 DNA: TGCAGTGCTAGAGATCTTACTAGCGGGAGTACTTACAATGAGCAGTTCTTC
clone size: few; D gene: -; J gene: TRBJ2-3; V gene: TRBV3-1; CDR3 protein: CASSQGGMAGKSTDTQYF; CDR3 DNA: TGTGCCAGCAGCCAAGGAGGAATGGCGGGGAAAAGCACAGATACGCAGTATTTT
clone size: many; D gene: -; J gene: TRBJ2-3; V gene: TRBV7-2; CDR3 protein: CASSLAGTVSTDTQYF; CDR3 DNA: TGTGCCAGCAGCTTGGCAGGGACCGTAAGCACAGATACGCAGTATTTT
clone size: -; D gene: TRBD1; J gene: TRBJ2-1; V gene: TRBV25-1; CDR3 protein: CASSDPGQGNNEQFF; CDR3 DNA: TGTGCCAGCAGTGATCCGGGACAGGGAAACAATGAGCAGTTCTTC
clone size: few; D gene: -; J gene: TRBJ2-5; V gene: TRBV20-1; CDR3 protein: CSASLSTSQETQYF; CDR3 DNA: TGCAGTGCTAGTTTAAGTACCAGCCAAGAGACCCAGTACTTC